This T cell receptor beta chain was sequenced in a study of T cell changes during pregnancy in multiple sclerosis. Produced via immunoSEQ multiplex PCR; TCRdb's table is partial and in-frame only. The table records 70,000 to 80,000 clones, approximately 90% of them present only once. J was trimmed by 8 bases and V by 4 bases; bases with no gene match: 5. The CDR3 has 14 residues. From germline, CDR1 is LNHDA and CDR2 SQIVND (reference sequence). The sequence was obtained from a female donor with multiple sclerosis, enrolled in a pregnancy study. V and J are TRBV19 and TRBJ2-1, with 10 bases fitting TRBD2. The sequenced sample was CD4+ T cells from peripheral blood mononuclear cells, obtained before pregnancy. This CDR3 reads CASSKPSGSDEQFF. The DNA of the CDR3 is TGTGCCAGTAGTAAACCTAGCGGGAGTGATGAGCAGTTCTTC.